This T cell receptor (beta chain) emerged from a study of cytomegalovirus exposure and HLA in healthy donors. Study results and limitations: Most of the TCR beta V segments (in an earlier analysis) were productive either about 87% or about 30% of the time.

The PCR contained 60 Vbeta and 13 Jbeta primers. This table comes from immunoSEQ multiplex PCR, and its TCRdb copy is limited to in-frame clones, with some not included. This table holds about 120,000 clones, about 80% found once. A remark on this clone: Its target is not known.

V was clipped by 6 bases and J by 6 bases; unmatched bases: 2. This CDR3 is built from 14 residues. The germline V gene has CDR1 MNHNS and CDR2 SASEGT. This sequence was found in a female donor in good health and CMV-seropositive. Sequencing used PBMCs. This chain uses TRBV6-1 with TRBJ2-1, with 13 nucleotides matching TRBD2. In DNA, the CDR3 is TGTGCCAGCAGACGGACTAGCGGGGGCAATGAGCAGTTCTTC. This encodes CASRRTSGGNEQFF.